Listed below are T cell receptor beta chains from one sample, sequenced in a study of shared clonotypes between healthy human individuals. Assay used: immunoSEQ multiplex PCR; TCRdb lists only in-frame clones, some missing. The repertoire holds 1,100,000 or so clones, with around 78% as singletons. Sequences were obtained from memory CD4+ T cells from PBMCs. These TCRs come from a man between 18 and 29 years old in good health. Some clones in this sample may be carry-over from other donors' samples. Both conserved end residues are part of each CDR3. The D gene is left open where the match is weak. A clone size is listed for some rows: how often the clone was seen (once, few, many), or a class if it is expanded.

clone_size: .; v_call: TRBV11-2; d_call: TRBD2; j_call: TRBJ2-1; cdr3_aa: CASSLSGSRYNEQFF; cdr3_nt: TGTGCCAGCAGTCTTAGCGGGAGTCGCTACAATGAGCAGTTCTTC
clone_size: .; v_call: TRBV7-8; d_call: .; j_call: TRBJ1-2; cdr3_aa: CASSLAGLAVNYGYTF; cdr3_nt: TGTGCCAGCAGCTTAGCGGGCCTGGCAGTCAACTATGGCTACACCTTC
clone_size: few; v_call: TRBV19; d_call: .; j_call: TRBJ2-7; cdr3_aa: CASSRRDALYEQYF; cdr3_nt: TGTGCCAGTAGTAGACGGGACGCTCTCTACGAGCAGTACTTC
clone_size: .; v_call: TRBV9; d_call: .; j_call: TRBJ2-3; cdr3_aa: CASSTFRTDTQYF; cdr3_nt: TGTGCCAGCAGCACCTTTAGAACAGATACGCAGTATTTT
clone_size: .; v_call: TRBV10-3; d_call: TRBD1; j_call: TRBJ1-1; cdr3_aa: CAIKRTGGDTEAFF; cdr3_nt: TGTGCCATCAAAAGGACAGGGGGGGACACTGAAGCTTTCTTT
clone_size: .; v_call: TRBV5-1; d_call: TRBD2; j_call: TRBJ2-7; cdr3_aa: CASSLAMAAGAYPYEQYF; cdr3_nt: TGCGCCAGCAGCTTGGCCATGGCGGCGGGAGCCTACCCCTACGAGCAGTACTTC
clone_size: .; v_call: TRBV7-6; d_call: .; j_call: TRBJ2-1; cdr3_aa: CASSLPTSSYNEQFF; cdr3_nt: TGTGCCAGCAGCTTACCGACCAGCTCCTACAATGAGCAGTTCTTC
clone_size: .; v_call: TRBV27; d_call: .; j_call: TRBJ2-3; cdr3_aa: CASSPSGDTQYF; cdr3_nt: TGTGCCAGCAGTCCCTCAGGAGATACGCAGTATTTT
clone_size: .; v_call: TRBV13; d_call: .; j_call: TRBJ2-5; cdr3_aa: CASSLMRLAAETQYF; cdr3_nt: TGTGCCAGCAGCTTAATGCGGCTAGCCGCGGAGACCCAGTACTTC
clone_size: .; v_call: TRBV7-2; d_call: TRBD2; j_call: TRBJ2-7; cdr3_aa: CASSRGAGGYEQYF; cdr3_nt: TGTGCCAGCAGCAGAGGAGCGGGAGGCTACGAGCAGTACTTC
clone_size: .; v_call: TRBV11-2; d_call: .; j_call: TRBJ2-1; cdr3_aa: CASSPVLYNEQFF; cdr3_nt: TGTGCCAGCAGCCCCGTCCTCTACAATGAGCAGTTCTTC
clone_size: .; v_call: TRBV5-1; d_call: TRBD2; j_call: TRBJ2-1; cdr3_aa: CASTRTSGSYNEQFF; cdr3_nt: TGCGCCAGCACCCGGACTAGCGGGAGCTACAATGAGCAGTTCTTC
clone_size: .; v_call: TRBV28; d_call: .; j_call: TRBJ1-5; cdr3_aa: CASSFGRSNQPQHF; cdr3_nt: TGTGCCAGCAGTTTTGGGAGGAGCAATCAGCCCCAGCATTTT
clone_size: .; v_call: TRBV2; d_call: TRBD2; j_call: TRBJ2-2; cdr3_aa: CASRASGSPSTGELFF; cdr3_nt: TGTGCCAGCAGGGCTAGCGGGAGTCCTAGCACCGGGGAGCTGTTTTTT
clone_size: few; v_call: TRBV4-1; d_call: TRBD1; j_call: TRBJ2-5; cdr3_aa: CASSPGQGVQETQYF; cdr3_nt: TGCGCCAGCAGCCCTGGACAGGGTGTACAAGAGACCCAGTACTTC
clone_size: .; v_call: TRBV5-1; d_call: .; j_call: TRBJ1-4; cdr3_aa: CASSLEPTGQGEKLFF; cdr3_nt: TGCGCCAGCAGCTTGGAACCAACAGGGCAAGGTGAAAAACTGTTTTTT
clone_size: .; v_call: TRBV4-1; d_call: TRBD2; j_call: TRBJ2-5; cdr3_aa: CASSEQGLAGIFQETQYF; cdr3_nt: TGCGCCAGCAGCGAACAAGGACTAGCGGGGATATTCCAAGAGACCCAGTACTTC
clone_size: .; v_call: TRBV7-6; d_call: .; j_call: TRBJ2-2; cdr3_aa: CASSFWGDTGELFF; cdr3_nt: TGTGCCAGCAGCTTCTGGGGGGACACCGGGGAGCTGTTTTTT
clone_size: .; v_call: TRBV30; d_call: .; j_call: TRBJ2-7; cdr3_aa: CAWSAQGNEQYF; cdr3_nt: TGTGCCTGGAGTGCGCAGGGGAACGAGCAGTACTTC
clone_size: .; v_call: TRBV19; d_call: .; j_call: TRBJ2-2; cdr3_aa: CASNPRLGTGELFF; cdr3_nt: TGTGCCAGTAACCCTAGACTAGGCACCGGGGAGCTGTTTTTT
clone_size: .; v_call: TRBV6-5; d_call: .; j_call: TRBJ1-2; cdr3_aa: CASSWEPNYGYTF; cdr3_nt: TGTGCCAGCAGCTGGGAACCGAACTATGGCTACACCTTC
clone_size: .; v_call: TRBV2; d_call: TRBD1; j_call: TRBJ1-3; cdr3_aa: CASRDSHFFANSGNTIYF; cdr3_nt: TGTGCCAGCCGGGACAGCCACTTCTTCGCAAACTCTGGAAACACCATATATTTT
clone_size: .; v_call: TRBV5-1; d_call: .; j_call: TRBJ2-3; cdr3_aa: CASSPGDTDTQYF; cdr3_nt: TGCGCCAGCAGCCCCGGAGACACAGATACGCAGTATTTT